This T cell receptor beta chain was obtained from a study of blood T cell repertoires in COVID-19. Across the whole study: Sites across the United States, Italy and Spain contributed samples from acute and convalescent COVID-19. The cDNA or gDNA used as material had been derived from T cells, B-cell-depleted T cells, or PBMCs.

TCRdb's table, derived via immunoSEQ multiplex PCR, lists solely in-frame clones and lacks some. The profile shows 190,000 or so clones, roughly four fifths of them singletons. The CDR3 extends over 14 amino acids. The germline V gene encodes CDR1 LNHNV and CDR2 YYDKDF (reference sequence). After removal of 7 bases from V and 5 bases from J, the junction contained 8 bases not matched to a gene. This chain connects TRBV15 to TRBJ1-5, with TRBD1 matching 7 bases. The sample was PBMCs or T cells enriched from blood (not recorded which). This receptor was obtained from a man aged 35-49 years who had recovered from COVID-19. CDR3 in amino acids: CATNLGGHDQPQHF. The CDR3 DNA reads TGTGCCACCAACCTAGGGGGCCACGATCAGCCCCAGCATTTT.